A few counts support the clone carrying this T cell receptor (beta chain). No antigen is known for it. The germline V gene encodes CDR1 DFQATT and CDR2 SNEGSKA (reference sequence). The CDR3 has 11 residues. The V and J ends lost 5 bases and 7 bases respectively, with 12 bases between them. A universal primer binding site was introduced by template switching. The final cDNA contained unique molecular identifiers. TCRdb processed the 5' RACE reads anew with MiXCR; each CDR3 protein has one entry. The table shows 1.5 million to 2 million distinct CDR3 sequences, with roughly 35% occurring only once. The data originate from a study of identical twins. General study findings and limits: Clonotypes of the beta chain that were abundant in cord blood carried fewer insertions (memory repertoires showed none).

The chain couples TRBV20-1 to TRBJ2-7; a weak D match, TRBD1 (5 bases). This TCR was recovered from a newborn girl in good health. The sequencing sample was made of cord blood. CDR3 nucleotide sequence: TGCAGTGCTGGACGGCCAGGGGAGCAGTACTTC. This sequence encodes CSAGRPGEQYF.